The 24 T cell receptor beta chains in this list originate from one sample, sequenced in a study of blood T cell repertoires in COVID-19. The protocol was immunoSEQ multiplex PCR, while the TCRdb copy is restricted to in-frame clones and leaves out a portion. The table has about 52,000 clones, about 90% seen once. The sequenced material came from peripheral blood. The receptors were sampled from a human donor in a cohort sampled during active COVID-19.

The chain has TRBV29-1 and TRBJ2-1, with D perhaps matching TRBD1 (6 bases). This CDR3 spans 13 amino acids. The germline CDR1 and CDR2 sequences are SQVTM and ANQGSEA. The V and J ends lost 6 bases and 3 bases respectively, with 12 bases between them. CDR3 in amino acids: CSVGRDNYNEQFF. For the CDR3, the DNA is TGCAGCGTGGGACGGGACAACTACAATGAGCAGTTCTTC.

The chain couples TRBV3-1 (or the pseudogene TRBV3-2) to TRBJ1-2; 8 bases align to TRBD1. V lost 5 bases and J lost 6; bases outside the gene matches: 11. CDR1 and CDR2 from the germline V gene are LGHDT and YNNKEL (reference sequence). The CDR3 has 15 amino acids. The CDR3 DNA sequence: TGTGCCAGCAGCGTCAGTGGGAACAGGGGGGATGGCTACACCTTC. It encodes CASSVSGNRGDGYTF.

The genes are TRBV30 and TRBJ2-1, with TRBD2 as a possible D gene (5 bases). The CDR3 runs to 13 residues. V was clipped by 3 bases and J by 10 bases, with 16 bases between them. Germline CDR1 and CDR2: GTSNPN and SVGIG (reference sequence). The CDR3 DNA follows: TGTGCCTGGAGACGGGATCGGCCTAAGGAGCAGTTCTTC. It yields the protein CAWRRDRPKEQFF.

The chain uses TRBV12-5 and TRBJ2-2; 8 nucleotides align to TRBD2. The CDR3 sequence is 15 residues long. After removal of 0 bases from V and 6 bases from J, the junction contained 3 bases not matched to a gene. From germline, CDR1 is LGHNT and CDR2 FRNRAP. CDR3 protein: CASGLVVSGAGELFF. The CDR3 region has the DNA TGTGCTAGTGGTTTGGTAGTTAGCGGGGCCGGGGAGCTGTTTTTT.

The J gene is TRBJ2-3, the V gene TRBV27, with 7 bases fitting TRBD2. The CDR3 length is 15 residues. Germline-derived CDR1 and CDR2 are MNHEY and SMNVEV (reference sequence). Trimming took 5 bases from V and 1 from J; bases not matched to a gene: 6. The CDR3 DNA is TGTGCCAGCAGTGCGGCTGGGGGGGGCACAGATACGCAGTATTTT. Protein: CASSAAGGGTDTQYF.

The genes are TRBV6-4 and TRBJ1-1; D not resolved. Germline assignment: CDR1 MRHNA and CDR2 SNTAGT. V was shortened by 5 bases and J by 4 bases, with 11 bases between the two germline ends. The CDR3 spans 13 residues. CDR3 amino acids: CASSLEFGTEAFF. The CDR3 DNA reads TGTGCCAGCAGTTTGGAGTTCGGCACTGAAGCTTTCTTT.

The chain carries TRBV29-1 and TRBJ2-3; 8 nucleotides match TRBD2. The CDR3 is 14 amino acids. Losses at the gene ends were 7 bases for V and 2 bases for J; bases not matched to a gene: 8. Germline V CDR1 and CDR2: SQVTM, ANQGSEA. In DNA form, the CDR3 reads TGCAGCGGATGGACTAGCTCCCACACAGATACGCAGTATTTT. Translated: CSGWTSSHTDTQYF.

The CDR3 coding sequence is TGTGCCAGCAGCACCAGAAACCCGGGACTAGCGTACAATGAGCAGTTCTTC. Protein product: CASSTRNPGLAYNEQFF. The gene calls are TRBV13 and TRBJ2-1; TRBD2 agrees at 10 bases. The CDR3 has 17 residues. V lost 5 bases to trimming and J lost 4 bases; unmatched junction nucleotides: 11. Germline V lookup: CDR1 PRHDT, CDR2 FYEKMQ (reference sequence).

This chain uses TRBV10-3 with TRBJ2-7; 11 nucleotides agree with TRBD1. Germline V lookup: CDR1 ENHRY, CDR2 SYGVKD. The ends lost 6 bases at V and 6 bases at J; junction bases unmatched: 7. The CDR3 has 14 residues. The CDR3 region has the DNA TGTGCCATCAGAGAAGGACAGGGGGCGTCCGAGCAGTACTTC. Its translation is CAIREGQGASEQYF.

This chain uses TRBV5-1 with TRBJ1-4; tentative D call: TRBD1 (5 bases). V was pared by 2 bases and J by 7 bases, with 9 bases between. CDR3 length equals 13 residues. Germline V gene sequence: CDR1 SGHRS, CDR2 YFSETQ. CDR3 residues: CASSLGTGEKLFF. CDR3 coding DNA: TGCGCCAGCAGCTTAGGTACAGGTGAAAAACTGTTTTTT.

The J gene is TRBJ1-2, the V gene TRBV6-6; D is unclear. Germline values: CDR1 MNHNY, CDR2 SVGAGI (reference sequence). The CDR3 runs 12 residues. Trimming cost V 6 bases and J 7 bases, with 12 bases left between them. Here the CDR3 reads CASSRRPVGYTF. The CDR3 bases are TGTGCCAGCAGCCGACGTCCGGTTGGCTACACCTTC.

The DNA for the CDR3 is TGTGCCACCCGCGAGGGAGGCGAGCAGTACTTC. It yields the protein CATREGGEQYF. This chain uses TRBV19 with TRBJ2-7; a weak D match, TRBD2 (6 bases). This CDR3 is built from 11 residues. Germline CDR1 LNHDA, CDR2 SQIVND (reference sequence). Deletions cut 10 bases from V and 6 bases from J, with 13 bases between.

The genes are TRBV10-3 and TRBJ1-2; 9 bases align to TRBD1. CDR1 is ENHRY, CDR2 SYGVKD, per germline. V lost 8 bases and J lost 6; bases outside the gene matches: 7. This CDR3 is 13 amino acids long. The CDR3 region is CAISGTGIDGYTF. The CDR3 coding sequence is TGTGCCATCTCCGGGACAGGGATCGATGGCTACACCTTC.

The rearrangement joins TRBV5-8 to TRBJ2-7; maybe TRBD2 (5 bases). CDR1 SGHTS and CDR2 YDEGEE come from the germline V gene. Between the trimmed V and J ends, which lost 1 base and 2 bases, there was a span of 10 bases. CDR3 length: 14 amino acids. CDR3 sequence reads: CASSLLRGTYEQYF. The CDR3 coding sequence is TGTGCCAGCAGCTTGTTACGGGGAACCTACGAGCAGTACTTC.

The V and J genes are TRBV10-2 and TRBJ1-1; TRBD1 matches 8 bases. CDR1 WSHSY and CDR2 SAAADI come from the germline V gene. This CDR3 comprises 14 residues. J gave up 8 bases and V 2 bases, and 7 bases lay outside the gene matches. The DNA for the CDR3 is TGCGCCAGCAGTGAGGGACAGGGTATATGGGAAGCTTTCTTT. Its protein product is CASSEGQGIWEAFF.

The CDR3 DNA reads TGCGCCAGCAGCTTGACAGGGGGGAGAGACACTGAAGCTTTCTTT. It codes for CASSLTGGRDTEAFF. The rearrangement links TRBV5-1 to TRBJ1-1; 8 bases match TRBD1. After removal of 1 base from V and 3 bases from J, the junction contained 5 bases not matched to a gene. CDR1 is SGHRS and CDR2 is YFSETQ in the germline V gene. CDR3 length equals 15 residues. Combining the CDR3 with reference TRBV5-1 and TRBJ1-1 gives the whole variable domain KAGVTQTPRYLIKTRGQQVTLSCSPISGHRSVSWYQQTPGQGLQFLFEYFSETQRNKGNFPGRFSGRQFSNSRSEMNVSTLELGDSALYLCASSLTGGRDTEAFFGQGTRLTVV.

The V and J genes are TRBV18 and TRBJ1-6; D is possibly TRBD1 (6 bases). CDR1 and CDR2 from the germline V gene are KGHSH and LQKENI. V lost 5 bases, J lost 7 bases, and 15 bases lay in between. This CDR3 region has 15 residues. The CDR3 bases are TGTGCCAGCTCAGAGACGGGACACCCAAATTCACCCCTCCACTTT. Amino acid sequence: CASSETGHPNSPLHF.

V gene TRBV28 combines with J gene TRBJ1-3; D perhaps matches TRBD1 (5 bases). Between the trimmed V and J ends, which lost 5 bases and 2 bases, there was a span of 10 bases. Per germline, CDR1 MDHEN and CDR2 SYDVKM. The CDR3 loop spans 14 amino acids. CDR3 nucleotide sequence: TGTGCCAGCAGTCAGACAGTACCTGGAAACACCATATATTTT. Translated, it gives CASSQTVPGNTIYF.

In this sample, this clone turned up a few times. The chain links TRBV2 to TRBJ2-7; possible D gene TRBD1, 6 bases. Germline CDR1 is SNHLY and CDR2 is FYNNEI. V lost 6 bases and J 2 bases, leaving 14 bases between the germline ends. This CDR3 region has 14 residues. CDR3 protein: CASSQGTRAYEQYF. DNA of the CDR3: TGTGCCAGCAGCCAGGGGACCCGGGCCTACGAGCAGTACTTC.

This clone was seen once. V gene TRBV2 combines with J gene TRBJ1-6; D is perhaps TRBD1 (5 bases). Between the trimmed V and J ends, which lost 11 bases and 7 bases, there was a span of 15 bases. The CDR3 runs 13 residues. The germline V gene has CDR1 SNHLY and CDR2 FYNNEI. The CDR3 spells CAGAADWNSPLHF. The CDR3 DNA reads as TGTGCCGGGGCGGCGGATTGGAATTCACCCCTCCACTTT. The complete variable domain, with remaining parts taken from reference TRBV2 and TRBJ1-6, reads EPEVTQTPSHQVTQMGQEVILRCVPISNHLYFYWYRQILGQKVEFLVSFYNNEISEKSEIFDDQFSVERPDGSNFTLKIRSTKLEDSAMYFCAGAADWNSPLHFGNGTRLTVT.

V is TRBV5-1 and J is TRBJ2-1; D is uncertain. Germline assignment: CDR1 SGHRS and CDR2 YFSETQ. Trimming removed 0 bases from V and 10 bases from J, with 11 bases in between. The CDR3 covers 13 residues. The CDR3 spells CASSLGGRPEQFF. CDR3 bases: TGCGCCAGCAGCTTGGGAGGCCGGCCGGAGCAGTTCTTC.

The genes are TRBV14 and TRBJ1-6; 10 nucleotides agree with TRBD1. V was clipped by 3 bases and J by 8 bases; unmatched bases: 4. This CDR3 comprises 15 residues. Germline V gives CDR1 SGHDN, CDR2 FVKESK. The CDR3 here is CASSQVTGGDSPLHF. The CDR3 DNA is TGTGCCAGCAGCCAGGTGACAGGGGGCGATTCACCCCTCCACTTT.

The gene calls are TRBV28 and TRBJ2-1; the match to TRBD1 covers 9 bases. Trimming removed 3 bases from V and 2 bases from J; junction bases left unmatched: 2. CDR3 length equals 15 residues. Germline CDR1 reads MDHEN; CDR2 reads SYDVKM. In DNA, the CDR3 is TGTGCCAGCAGTTTGGGGACAGGGACCTACAATGAGCAGTTCTTC. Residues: CASSLGTGTYNEQFF.

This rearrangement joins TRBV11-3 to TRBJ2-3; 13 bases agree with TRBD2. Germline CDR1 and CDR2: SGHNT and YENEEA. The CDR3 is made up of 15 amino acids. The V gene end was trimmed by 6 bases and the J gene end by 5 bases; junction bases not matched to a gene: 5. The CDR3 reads CASSLGLAGVDTQYF. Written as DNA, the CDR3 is TGTGCCAGCAGTCTTGGACTAGCGGGAGTAGATACGCAGTATTTT.